This T cell receptor (beta chain) was recovered during a study of T-cell memory formation after mild COVID-19. Overall study: TCR clusters were largely donor specific.

Study conclusions and caveats: Some clones that responded turned up in pre-infection memory, which suggests that cross-reactive memory joined in. Day 15 to 85 contracting clones showed balanced CD4/CD8; day 15 to 37 expanders favored CD4+.

V shed 5 bases and J shed 1 base, with 14 bases lying between them. The CDR3 is 15 amino acids. Germline CDR1 is SEHNR and CDR2 is FQNEAQ (reference sequence). Employing constant-segment primers, 5'RACE generated TCR alpha and TCR beta cDNA libraries bearing sample barcodes and UMIs. From the 5' RACE reads, TCRdb called clonotypes with MiXCR, one entry per CDR3 protein. The data show approximately 400,000 distinct CDR3 sequences, 20% to 25% seen once. This clonotype was seen a few times. Its specificity is not known. The chain is built from TRBV7-9 and TRBJ2-5; D possibly uses TRBD1 or TRBD2 (5 bases each). The sample was PBMCs or a T cell subset sorted from them (not recorded which). This TCR was recovered from an adult woman who had mild COVID-19 (a few samples of this study predate the infection). Cell type and time point are not known. CDR3 residues: CASSAVGAGQETQYF. The CDR3 DNA reads as TGTGCCAGCAGCGCAGTCGGGGCTGGCCAAGAGACCCAGTACTTC. Full variable domain (missing parts from reference TRBV7-9 and TRBJ2-5): DTGVSQNPRHKITKRGQNVTFRCDPISEHNRLYWYRQTLGQGPEFLTYFQNEAQLEKSRLLSDRFSAERPKGSFSTLEIQRTEQGDSAMYLCASSAVGAGQETQYFGPGTRLLVL.